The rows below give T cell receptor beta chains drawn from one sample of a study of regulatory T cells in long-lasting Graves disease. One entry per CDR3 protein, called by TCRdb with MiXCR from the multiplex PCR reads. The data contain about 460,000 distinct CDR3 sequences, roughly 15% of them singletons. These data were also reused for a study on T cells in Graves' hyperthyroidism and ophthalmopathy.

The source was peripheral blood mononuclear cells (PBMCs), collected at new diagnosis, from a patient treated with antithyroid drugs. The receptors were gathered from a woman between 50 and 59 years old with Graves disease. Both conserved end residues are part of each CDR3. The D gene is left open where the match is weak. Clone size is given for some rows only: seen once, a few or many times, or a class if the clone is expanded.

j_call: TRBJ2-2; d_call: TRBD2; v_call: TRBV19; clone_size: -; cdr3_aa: CASSIGLAGAIGELFF; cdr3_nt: TGTGCCAGTAGTATTGGACTAGCGGGAGCGATCGGGGAGCTGTTTTTT
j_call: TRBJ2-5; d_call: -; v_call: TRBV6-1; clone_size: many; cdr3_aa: CASSEGALSQETQYF; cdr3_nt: TGTGCCAGCAGTGAGGGGGCTCTCTCCCAAGAGACCCAGTACTTC
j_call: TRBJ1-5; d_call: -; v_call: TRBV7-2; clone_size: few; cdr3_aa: CASSSFGTLSNQPQHF; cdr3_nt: TGTGCCAGCAGTTCCTTTGGGACACTTAGCAATCAGCCCCAGCATTTT
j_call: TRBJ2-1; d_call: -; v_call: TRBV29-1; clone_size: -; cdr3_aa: CSVESGVGFNEQFF; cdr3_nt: TGCAGCGTTGAATCGGGAGTTGGGTTCAATGAGCAGTTCTTC
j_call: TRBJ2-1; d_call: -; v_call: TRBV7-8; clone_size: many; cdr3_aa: CASSPRPGTRVNEQFF; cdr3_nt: TGTGCCAGCAGCCCTAGGCCCGGGACCCGTGTGAATGAGCAGTTCTTC
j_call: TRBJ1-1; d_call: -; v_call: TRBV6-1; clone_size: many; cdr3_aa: CASRNRAVIGPEAFF; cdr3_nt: TGTGCCAGCAGAAACCGGGCAGTGATTGGTCCTGAAGCTTTCTTT
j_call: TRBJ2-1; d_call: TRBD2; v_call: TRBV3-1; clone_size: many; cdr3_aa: CASSQQAGGHNEQFF; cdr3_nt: TGTGCCAGCAGCCAACAAGCGGGAGGTCACAATGAGCAGTTCTTC
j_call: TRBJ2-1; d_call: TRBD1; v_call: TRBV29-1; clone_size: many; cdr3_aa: CSVEGVGTATNNEQFF; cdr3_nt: TGCAGCGTTGAAGGTGTGGGGACAGCAACCAACAATGAGCAGTTCTTC
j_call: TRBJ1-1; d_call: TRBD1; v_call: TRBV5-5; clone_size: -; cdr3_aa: CASSLDPDRVLLEAFF; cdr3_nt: TGTGCCAGCAGCTTGGACCCGGACAGGGTCTTATTGGAAGCTTTCTTT
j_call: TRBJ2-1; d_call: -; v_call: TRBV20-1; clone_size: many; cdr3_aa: CSAIPHNEQFF; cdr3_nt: TGCAGTGCTATACCCCACAATGAGCAGTTCTTC
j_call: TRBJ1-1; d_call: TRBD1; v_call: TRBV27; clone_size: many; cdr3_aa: CASSKDRGGGNTEAFF; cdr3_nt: TGTGCCAGCAGTAAGGACAGGGGCGGAGGAAACACTGAAGCTTTCTTT
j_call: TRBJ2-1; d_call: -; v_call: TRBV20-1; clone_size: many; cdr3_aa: CSARDHQLRRSSYNEQFF; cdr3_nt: TGCAGTGCTAGAGATCACCAACTGCGGCGGAGCTCCTACAATGAGCAGTTCTTC
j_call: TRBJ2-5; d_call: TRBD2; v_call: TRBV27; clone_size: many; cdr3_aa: CASWGSGREETQYF; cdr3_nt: TGTGCCAGCTGGGGTAGCGGGAGAGAAGAGACCCAGTACTTC
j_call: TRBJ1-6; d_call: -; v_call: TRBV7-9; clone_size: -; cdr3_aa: CASSPPQGINSPLHF; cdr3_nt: TGTGCCAGCAGCCCGCCACAGGGAATCAATTCACCCCTCCACTTT
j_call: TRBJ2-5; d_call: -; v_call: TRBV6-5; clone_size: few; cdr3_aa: CASSYSWTRGAETQYF; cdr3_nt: TGTGCCAGCAGTTACTCGTGGACTAGGGGGGCAGAGACCCAGTACTTC
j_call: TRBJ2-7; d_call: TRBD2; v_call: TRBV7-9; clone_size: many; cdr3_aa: CASSPPGLTSHEQYF; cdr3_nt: TGTGCCAGCAGCCCCCCGGGACTAACCTCCCACGAGCAGTACTTC
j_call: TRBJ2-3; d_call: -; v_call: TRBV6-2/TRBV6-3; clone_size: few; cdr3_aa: CASTRRLSTDTQYF; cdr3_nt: TGTGCCAGCACCCGCAGGCTTAGTACAGATACGCAGTATTTT
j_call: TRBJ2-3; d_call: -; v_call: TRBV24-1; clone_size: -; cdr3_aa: CATSVGGLQYF; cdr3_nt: TGTGCCACCAGTGTTGGGGGATTACAGTATTTT
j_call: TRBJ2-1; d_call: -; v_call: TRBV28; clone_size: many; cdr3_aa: CASSDRDFSYNEQFF; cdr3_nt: TGTGCCAGCAGTGACCGGGATTTCTCCTACAATGAGCAGTTCTTC
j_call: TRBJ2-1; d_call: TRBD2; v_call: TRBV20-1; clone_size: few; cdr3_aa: CSARLAEDNEQFF; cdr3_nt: TGCAGTGCTAGACTAGCGGAAGACAATGAGCAGTTCTTC
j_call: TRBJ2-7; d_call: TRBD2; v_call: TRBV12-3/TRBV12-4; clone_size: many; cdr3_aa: CASSFGLAGYYEQYF; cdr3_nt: TGTGCCAGCAGTTTCGGACTAGCGGGGTACTACGAGCAGTACTTC
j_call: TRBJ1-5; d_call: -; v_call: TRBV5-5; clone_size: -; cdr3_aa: CASSLGFSHALGPQHF; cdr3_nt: TGTGCCAGCAGCTTGGGCTTCTCGCATGCTCTCGGGCCCCAGCATTTT
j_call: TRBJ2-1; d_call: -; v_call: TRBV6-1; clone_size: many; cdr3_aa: CASSEMRDPYNEQFF; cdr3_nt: TGTGCCAGCAGTGAGATGAGGGACCCCTACAATGAGCAGTTCTTC
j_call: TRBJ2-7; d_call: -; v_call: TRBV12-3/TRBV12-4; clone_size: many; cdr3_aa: CASSKRVEQYF; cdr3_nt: TGTGCCAGCAGTAAACGGGTCGAGCAGTACTTC
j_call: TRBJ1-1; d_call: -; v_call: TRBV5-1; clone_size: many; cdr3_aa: CASSLDTGNTEAFF; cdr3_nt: TGCGCCAGCAGCTTGGACACAGGGAACACTGAAGCTTTCTTT
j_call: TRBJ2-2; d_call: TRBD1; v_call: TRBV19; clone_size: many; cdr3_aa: CATHSEIRDRGHVAGELFF; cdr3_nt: TGTGCCACACACTCCGAAATTCGGGACAGGGGGCATGTCGCCGGGGAGCTGTTTTTT
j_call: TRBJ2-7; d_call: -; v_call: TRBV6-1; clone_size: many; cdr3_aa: CASSTHLGATSSEQYF; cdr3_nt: TGTGCCAGCAGCACCCATTTGGGGGCCACTTCGTCCGAGCAGTACTTC
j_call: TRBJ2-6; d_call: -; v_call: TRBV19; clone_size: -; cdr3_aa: CASSIFGGSGANVLTF; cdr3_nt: TGTGCCAGTAGTATATTTGGGGGTTCTGGGGCCAACGTCCTGACTTTC
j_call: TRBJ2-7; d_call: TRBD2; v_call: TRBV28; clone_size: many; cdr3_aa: CASSFRSSGIYEQYF; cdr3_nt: TGTGCCAGCAGTTTTCGCTCTAGCGGGATCTACGAGCAGTACTTC
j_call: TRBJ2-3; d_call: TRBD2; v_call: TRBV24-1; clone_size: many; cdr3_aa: CATSDSAGGGTDTQYF; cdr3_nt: TGTGCCACCAGTGATTCAGCGGGAGGGGGCACAGATACGCAGTATTTT
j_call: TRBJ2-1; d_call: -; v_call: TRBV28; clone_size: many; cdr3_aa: CASSFYLLYNEQFF; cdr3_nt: TGTGCCAGCAGTTTTTATTTACTCTACAATGAGCAGTTCTTC
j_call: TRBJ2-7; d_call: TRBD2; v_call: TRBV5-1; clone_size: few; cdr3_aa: CASSSHPLAGVDYEQYF; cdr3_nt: TGCGCCAGCAGCTCCCACCCACTAGCGGGGGTTGACTACGAGCAGTACTTC
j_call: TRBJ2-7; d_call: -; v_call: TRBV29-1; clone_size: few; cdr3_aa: CSEIWGYEQYF; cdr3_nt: TGCAGCGAAATTTGGGGGTACGAGCAGTACTTC
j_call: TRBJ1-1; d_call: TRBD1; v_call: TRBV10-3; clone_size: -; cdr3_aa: CAISSGTGNNEAFF; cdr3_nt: TGTGCCATCAGTTCCGGGACAGGGAATAATGAAGCTTTCTTT
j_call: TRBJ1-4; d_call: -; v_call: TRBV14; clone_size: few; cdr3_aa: CASSQDRPGLGGNEKLFF; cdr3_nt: TGTGCCAGCAGCCAAGATCGCCCAGGGTTAGGTGGTAATGAAAAACTGTTTTTT
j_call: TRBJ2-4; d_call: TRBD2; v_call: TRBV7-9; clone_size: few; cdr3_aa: CASSPRTSGRSSIQYF; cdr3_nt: TGTGCCAGCAGCCCCCGGACTAGCGGGAGGAGTAGCATTCAGTACTTC
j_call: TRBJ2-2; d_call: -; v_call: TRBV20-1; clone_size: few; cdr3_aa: CSARPLVAPNTGELFF; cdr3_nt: TGCAGTGCTAGACCATTGGTAGCTCCGAACACCGGGGAGCTGTTTTTT
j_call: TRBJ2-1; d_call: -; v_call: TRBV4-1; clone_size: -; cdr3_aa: CASSQVVAIEQFF; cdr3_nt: TGCGCCAGCAGCCAAGTTGTCGCGATTGAGCAGTTCTTC
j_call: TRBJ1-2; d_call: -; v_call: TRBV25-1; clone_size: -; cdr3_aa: CASSNIRTGLWGYTF; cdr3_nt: TGTGCCAGCAGTAATATTCGAACAGGGCTCTGGGGCTACACCTTC
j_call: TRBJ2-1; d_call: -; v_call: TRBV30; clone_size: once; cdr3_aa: CAWSPTYNEQFF; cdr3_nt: TGTGCCTGGAGCCCGACCTACAATGAGCAGTTCTTC
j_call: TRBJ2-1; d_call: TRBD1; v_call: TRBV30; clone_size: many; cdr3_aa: CAWSLTGSSYNEQFF; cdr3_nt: TGTGCCTGGAGTTTGACAGGGAGCTCCTACAATGAGCAGTTCTTC
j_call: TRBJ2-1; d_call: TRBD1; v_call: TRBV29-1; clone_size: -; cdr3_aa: CSVPPGQGVHEQFF; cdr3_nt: TGCAGCGTTCCCCCGGGACAGGGGGTTCATGAGCAGTTCTTC
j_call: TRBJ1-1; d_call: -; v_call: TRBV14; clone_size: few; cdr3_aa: CASSQQGFTEAFF; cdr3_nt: TGTGCCAGCAGCCAACAGGGGTTCACTGAAGCTTTCTTT
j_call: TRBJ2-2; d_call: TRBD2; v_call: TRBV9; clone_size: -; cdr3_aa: CASSPSTSGRGGELFF; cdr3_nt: TGTGCCAGCAGCCCCTCGACTAGCGGGAGGGGCGGGGAGCTGTTTTTT
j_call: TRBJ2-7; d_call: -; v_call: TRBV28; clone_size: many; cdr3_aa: CASSSGPFLDDEQYF; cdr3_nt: TGTGCCAGCAGTTCCGGCCCCTTTCTAGATGACGAGCAGTACTTC
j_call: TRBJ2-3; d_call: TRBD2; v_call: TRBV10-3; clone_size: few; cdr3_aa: CATWGGLGRPSGKTDTQYF; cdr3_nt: TGTGCCACCTGGGGCGGGTTGGGCCGGCCTAGCGGAAAAACAGATACGCAGTATTTT
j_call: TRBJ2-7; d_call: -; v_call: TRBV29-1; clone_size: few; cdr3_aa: CSAVDSGSSYEQYF; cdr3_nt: TGCAGCGCCGTAGATAGCGGATCCTCCTACGAGCAGTACTTC
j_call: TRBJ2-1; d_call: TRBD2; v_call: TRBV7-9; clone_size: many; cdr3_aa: CASSFGQAASGSYRSYNEQFF; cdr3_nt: TGTGCCAGCAGCTTCGGCCAGGCGGCTAGCGGGAGTTATCGCTCCTACAATGAGCAGTTCTTC
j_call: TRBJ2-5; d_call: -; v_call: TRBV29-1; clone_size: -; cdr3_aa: CSGLQGQETQYF; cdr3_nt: TGCAGCGGCCTACAGGGCCAAGAGACCCAGTACTTC
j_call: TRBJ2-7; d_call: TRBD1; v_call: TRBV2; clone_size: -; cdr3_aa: CARTGQVAYEQYF; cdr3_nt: TGTGCCAGAACGGGACAGGTAGCCTACGAGCAGTACTTC
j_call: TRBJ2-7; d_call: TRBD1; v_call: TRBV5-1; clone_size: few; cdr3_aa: CASSLGAGGTYEQYF; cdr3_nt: TGCGCCAGCAGCTTAGGTGCAGGGGGAACCTACGAGCAGTACTTC
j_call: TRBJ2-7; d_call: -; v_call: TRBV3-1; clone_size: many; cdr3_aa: CASSPRPGGSYEQYF; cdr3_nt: TGTGCCAGCAGCCCGAGGCCCGGGGGCTCCTACGAGCAGTACTTC
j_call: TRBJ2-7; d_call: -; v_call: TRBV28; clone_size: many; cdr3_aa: CASSPFERRRSYEQYF; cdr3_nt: TGTGCCAGCAGTCCCTTTGAGCGCCGAAGGTCCTACGAGCAGTACTTC
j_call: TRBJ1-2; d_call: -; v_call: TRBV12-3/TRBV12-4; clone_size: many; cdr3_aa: CASSSTVANGYTF; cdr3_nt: TGTGCCAGCAGTTCGACAGTAGCGAATGGCTACACCTTC
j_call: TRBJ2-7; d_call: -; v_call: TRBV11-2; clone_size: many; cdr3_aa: CASSFGRELYEQYF; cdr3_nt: TGTGCCAGCAGCTTCGGCAGGGAATTATACGAGCAGTACTTC
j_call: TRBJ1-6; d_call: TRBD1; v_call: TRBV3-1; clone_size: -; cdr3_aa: CASSQFPTGDYNSPLHF; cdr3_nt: TGTGCCAGCAGCCAATTTCCGACAGGGGACTATAATTCACCCCTCCACTTT
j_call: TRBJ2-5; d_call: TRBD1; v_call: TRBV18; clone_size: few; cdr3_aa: CASSPLGQGKETQYF; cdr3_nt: TGTGCCAGCTCACCTTTGGGACAGGGAAAGGAGACCCAGTACTTC
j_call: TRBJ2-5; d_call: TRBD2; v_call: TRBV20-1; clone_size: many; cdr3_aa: CSAEEGTSGTLGETQYF; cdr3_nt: TGCAGTGCGGAAGAGGGGACTAGCGGGACTTTAGGGGAGACCCAGTACTTC